This TCR beta chain originates from a study of blood T cell repertoires in COVID-19. The wider study: Sites in the United States, Italy and Spain provided acute and convalescent COVID-19 samples.

Trimming stripped 3 bases from V and 4 bases from J, with 4 bases between. The CDR3 loop spans 11 amino acids. Germline values: CDR1 SGHVS, CDR2 FQNEAQ. This clone showed up just a few times. One Seattle source followed patients from active infection through their disease course. In the study's own analysis: Using reference gene primer amplification, nucleated cell counts were estimated. Profiled with immunoSEQ multiplex PCR; TCRdb holds only in-frame clones, not every one. The DNA gave D and trimming, while V, J and clone size come from that table. Counted here are 30,000 to 40,000 clones, around four fifths occurring once; the ten biggest clones make up 1.5% to 2%.

This chain uses TRBV7-8 with TRBJ2-7; D gene uncertain. The receptor comes from a man aged 55 to 70 with COVID-19, enrolled during active disease. Sequencing used peripheral blood. The CDR3 DNA reads TGTGCCAGCAGCTTTCAATACGAGCAGTACTTC. Its translation: CASSFQYEQYF.